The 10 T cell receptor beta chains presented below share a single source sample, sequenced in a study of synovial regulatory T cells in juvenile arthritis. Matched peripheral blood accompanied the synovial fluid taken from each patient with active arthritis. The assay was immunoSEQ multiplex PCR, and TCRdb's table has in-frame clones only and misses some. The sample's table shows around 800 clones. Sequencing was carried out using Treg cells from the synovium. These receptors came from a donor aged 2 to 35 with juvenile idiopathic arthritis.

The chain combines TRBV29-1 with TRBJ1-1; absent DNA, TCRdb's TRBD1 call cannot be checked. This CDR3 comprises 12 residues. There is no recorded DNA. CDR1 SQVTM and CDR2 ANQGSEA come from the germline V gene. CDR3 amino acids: CSVGQGVTKAFF.

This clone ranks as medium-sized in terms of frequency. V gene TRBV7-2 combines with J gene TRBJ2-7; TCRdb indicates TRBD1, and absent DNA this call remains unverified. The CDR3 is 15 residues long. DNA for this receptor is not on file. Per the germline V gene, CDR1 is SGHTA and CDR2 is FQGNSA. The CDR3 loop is CASSYGDRVSYEQYF.

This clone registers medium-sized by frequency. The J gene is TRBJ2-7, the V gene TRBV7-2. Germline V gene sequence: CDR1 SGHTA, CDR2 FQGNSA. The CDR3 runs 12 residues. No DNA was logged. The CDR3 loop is CASSSIYAEQYF.

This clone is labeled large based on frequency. The CDR3 protein is CASSLRGLSGNTIYF. J is TRBJ1-3 and V is TRBV7-2. The length of the CDR3 is 15 residues. The coding DNA is unavailable. CDR1 is SGHTA and CDR2 is FQGNSA in the germline V gene.

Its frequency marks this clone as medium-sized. The CDR3 region is CASSLDYTHYF. V and J are TRBV7-2 and TRBJ2-5; no DNA is available, so the TRBD2 call from TCRdb remains unchecked. Germline V gene data show CDR1 as SGHTA and CDR2 as FQGNSA. The CDR3 loop spans 11 amino acids. No DNA accompanies this entry. Using reference TRBV7-2 and TRBJ2-5 for the parts outside the CDR3, the full variable domain is GAGVSQSPSNKVTEKGKDVELRCDPISGHTALYWYRQSLGQGLEFLIYFQGNSAPDKSGLPSDRFSAERTGGSVSTLTIQRTQQEDSAVYLCASSLDYTHYFGPGTRLLVL.

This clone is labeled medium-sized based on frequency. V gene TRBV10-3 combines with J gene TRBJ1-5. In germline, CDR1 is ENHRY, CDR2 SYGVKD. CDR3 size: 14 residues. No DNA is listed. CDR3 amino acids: CAISESGSNQPQHF.

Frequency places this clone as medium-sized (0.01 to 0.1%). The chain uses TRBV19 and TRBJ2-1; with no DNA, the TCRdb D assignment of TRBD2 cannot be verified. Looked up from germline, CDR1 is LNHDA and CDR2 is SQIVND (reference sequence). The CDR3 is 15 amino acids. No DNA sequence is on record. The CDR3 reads CASSIDWRPYNEQFF. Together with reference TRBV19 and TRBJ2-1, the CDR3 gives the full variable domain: DGGITQSPKYLFRKEGQNVTLSCEQNLNHDAMYWYRQDPGQGLRLIYYSQIVNDFQKGDIAEGYSVSREKKESFPLTVTSAQKNPTAFYLCASSIDWRPYNEQFFGPGTRLTVL.

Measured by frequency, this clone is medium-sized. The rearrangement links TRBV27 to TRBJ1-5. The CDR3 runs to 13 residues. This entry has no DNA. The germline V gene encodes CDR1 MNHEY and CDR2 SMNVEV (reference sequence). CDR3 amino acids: CASSLAGNQPQHF.

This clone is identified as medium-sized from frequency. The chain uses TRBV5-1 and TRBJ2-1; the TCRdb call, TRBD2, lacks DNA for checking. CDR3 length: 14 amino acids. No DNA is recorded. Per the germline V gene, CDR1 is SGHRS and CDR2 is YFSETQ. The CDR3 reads CASSPTGLTSVKFF.

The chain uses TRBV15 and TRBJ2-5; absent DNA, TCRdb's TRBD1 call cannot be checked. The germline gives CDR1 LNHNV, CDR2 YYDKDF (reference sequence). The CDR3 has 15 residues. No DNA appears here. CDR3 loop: CATSRNRGLDETQYF.